This T cell receptor (beta chain) was identified in a study of blood T cell repertoires in COVID-19. CDR1 and CDR2 (germline): SGDLS, YYNGEE. The CDR3 runs to 15 residues. The V end lost 4 bases, the J end lost 8 bases, and 21 bases lay between the germline ends. TCRdb's copy holds only in-frame clones and misses some; the assay was immunoSEQ multiplex PCR. The sample shows about 170,000 clones, around 89% of them seen only once. The specimen was peripheral blood. V and J are TRBV9 and TRBJ1-2; D is perhaps TRBD1 (6 bases). The sequence derives from a man in his sixties with acute or convalescent COVID-19. CDR3 nucleotide sequence: TGTGCCAGCAGCCCTAGATCAGGACAGCTAATCGGCTACACCTTC. Amino acid sequence: CASSPRSGQLIGYTF.